This TCR beta chain was documented in a study of T cells after yellow fever vaccination. Study-wide results and caveats: Clones that expanded after primary vaccination mostly reappeared after the booster (around 96% CD4, approximately 85% CD8).

V lost 6 bases and J lost 5; bases outside the gene matches: 11. Germline V gene data show CDR1 as DFQATT and CDR2 as SNEGSKA (reference sequence). The CDR3 loop spans 14 amino acids. This clonotype was recorded many times. Its antigen is not identified. Using its own MiXCR run on the 5' RACE reads, TCRdb lists one record per CDR3 protein. The sample lists a few hundred thousand distinct CDR3 sequences; 6% to 7.5% were seen once. J is TRBJ2-3 and V is TRBV20-1, with TRBD2 identical over 7 bases. This specimen was CD4+ T cells sorted from PBMCs, taken 15 days after the yellow fever booster vaccination. The TCR was taken from a young man who received the YFV17D yellow fever vaccine. CDR3 protein: CSALQGGRGDTQYF. DNA of the CDR3: TGCAGTGCCCTCCAGGGAGGGAGGGGAGATACGCAGTATTTT.